The 10 T cell receptor beta chains given below trace back to one sample, sequenced in a study of cytomegalovirus exposure and HLA in healthy donors. PCR used 60 Vbeta primers and 13 Jbeta primers. Sequenced by immunoSEQ multiplex PCR; TCRdb stores in-frame clones only, minus some. The data contain about 160,000 clones, around three quarters of them seen just once; the ten biggest clones take up around 2.3%. Specimen: PBMCs. The receptor source for this set is a man aged 50 or older in good health and CMV-seropositive.

The chain combines TRBV6-5 with TRBJ2-1; TRBD2 matches 8 bases. CDR1 MNHEY and CDR2 SVGAGI come from the germline V gene. The CDR3 totals 15 residues. The junction had 8 bases not matched to a gene; V was cut back by 2 bases and J by 8 bases. The DNA for the CDR3 is TGTGCCAGCAGTTACCCCCAGCGGGGGAAGTATGAGCAGTTCTTC. Its translation: CASSYPQRGKYEQFF.

The CDR3 reads CASSYGEISEQFF. Written as DNA, the CDR3 is TGTGCCAGCAGTTACGGGGAGATAAGTGAGCAGTTCTTC. V usage is TRBV6-5 and J usage is TRBJ2-1; perhaps TRBD2 as D (5 bases). CDR1 MNHEY and CDR2 SVGAGI come from the germline V gene. Trimming left V 2 bases short and J 9 bases short, with 11 bases between. This CDR3 contains 13 residues.

This rearrangement joins TRBV7-8 to TRBJ1-5, with a possible D match to TRBD1 (6 bases). Germline-derived CDR1 and CDR2 are SGHVS and FQNEAQ. CDR3 size: 15 residues. With 2 bases removed from V and 0 bases from J, the gap between germline ends came to 8 bases. The DNA for the CDR3 is TGTGCCAGCAGCTTACAGGGGTATAGCAATCAGCCCCAGCATTTT. It encodes CASSLQGYSNQPQHF.

J is TRBJ2-1 and V is TRBV7-2; 8 positions match TRBD2. The CDR3 runs 14 residues. The V gene's germline CDR1 is SGHTA and CDR2 FQGNSA. V lost 2 bases and J lost 9; bases outside the gene matches: 6. Here the CDR3 reads CASSLTSGRREQFF. As DNA, the CDR3 is TGTGCCAGCAGCTTAACTAGCGGCCGTCGTGAGCAGTTCTTC.

The rearrangement links TRBV4-2 to TRBJ2-7, with 9 bases matching TRBD1. Unmatched junction bases numbered 12, after V lost 9 bases and J lost 6 bases. Germline CDR1 is LGHNA and CDR2 is YNFKEQ. There are 14 residues in the CDR3. The CDR3 is CASTPGTGSREQYF. The CDR3, as DNA: TGTGCCAGTACCCCCGGGACAGGGTCCCGCGAGCAGTACTTC.

V usage is TRBV27 and J usage is TRBJ1-1; tentatively, D is TRBD1 (5 bases). The CDR3 length is 14 residues. The V gene's germline CDR1 is MNHEY and CDR2 SMNVEV (reference sequence). V lost 8 bases and J 0 bases, leaving 13 bases between the germline ends. CDR3 region: CASGRVGLNTEAFF. The CDR3 coding sequence is TGTGCCAGCGGGAGGGTGGGGCTGAACACTGAAGCTTTCTTT.

This clone has more than one count but fewer than ten. Its ends do not fully match the called genes, so a read error is possible. The chain employs TRBV5-6 and TRBJ2-7; 7 bases map to TRBD1. Germline loops: CDR1 SGHDT, CDR2 YYEEEE. CDR3 length: 15 amino acids. The CDR3: CASSLDDRVGPEQYF. The CDR3 DNA follows: TGTGCCAGCAGTTTGGATGACAGGGTGGGCCCCGAGCAGTACTTC. The full variable domain, rest sourced from reference TRBV5-6 and TRBJ2-7, is DAGVTQSPTHLIKTRGQQVTLRCSPKSGHDTVSWYQQALGQGPQFIFQYYEEEERQRGNFPDRFSGHQFPNYSSELNVNALLLGDSALYLCASSLDDRVGPEQYFGPGTRLTVT.

This clone was seen just once. The chain couples TRBV6-1 to TRBJ1-5; TRBD1 matches 7 bases. Looked up from germline, CDR1 is MNHNS and CDR2 is SASEGT. V lost 5 bases to trimming and J lost 5 bases; unmatched junction nucleotides: 6. This CDR3 region has 14 residues. The CDR3 is CASSNRQGYQPQHF. In nucleotides, the CDR3 is TGTGCCAGCAGTAATCGACAGGGATATCAGCCCCAGCATTTT.

The CDR3, as DNA: TGTGCCAGCAGCCTAGGACTAGCGGGGGGGCAAAACATTCAGTACTTC. Translation gives CASSLGLAGGQNIQYF. V gene TRBV4-2 combines with J gene TRBJ2-4; TRBD2 matches 15 bases. The V gene end was trimmed by 4 bases and the J gene end by 5 bases; junction bases not matched to a gene: 3. Germline CDR1 reads LGHNA; CDR2 reads YNFKEQ. The CDR3 is 16 amino acids.

The genes are TRBV6-6 and TRBJ1-1; the match to TRBD1 covers 10 bases. This CDR3 is built from 15 residues. Trimming took 8 bases from V and 3 from J; bases not matched to a gene: 9. Germline lookup yields CDR1 MNHNY and CDR2 SVGAGI (reference sequence). The CDR3 DNA sequence: TGTGCCAGCCGGGACAGGGGACTTGGGCACACTGAAGCTTTCTTT. Protein sequence: CASRDRGLGHTEAFF.